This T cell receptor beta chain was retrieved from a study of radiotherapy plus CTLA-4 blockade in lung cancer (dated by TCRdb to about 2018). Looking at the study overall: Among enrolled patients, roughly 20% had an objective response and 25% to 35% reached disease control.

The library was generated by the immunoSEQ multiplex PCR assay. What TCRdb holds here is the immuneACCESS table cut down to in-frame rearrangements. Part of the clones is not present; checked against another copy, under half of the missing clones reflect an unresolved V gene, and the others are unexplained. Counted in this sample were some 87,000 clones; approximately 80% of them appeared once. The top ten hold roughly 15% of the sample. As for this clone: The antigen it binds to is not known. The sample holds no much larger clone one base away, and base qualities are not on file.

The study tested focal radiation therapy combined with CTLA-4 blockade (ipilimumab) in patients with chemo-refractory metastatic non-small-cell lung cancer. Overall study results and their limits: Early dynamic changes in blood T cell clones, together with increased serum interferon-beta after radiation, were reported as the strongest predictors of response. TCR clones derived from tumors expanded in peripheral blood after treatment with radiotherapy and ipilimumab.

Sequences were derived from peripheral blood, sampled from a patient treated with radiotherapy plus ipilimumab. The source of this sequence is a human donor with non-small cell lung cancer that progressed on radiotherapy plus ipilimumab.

The DNA is as follows: TGTGCCACCCAAGACAGGTTGAATTCACCCCTCCACTTT. Translated, this gives CATQDRLNSPLHF. The chain employs TRBV5-6 and TRBJ1-6; the D region possibly corresponds to TRBD1 (6 bases align). V is cut by 9 bases and J by 7 bases, and the space between the germline ends is 14 bases. The germline V gene supplies CDR1 SGHDT and CDR2 YYEEEE. There are 13 amino acids in the CDR3, from cysteine to phenylalanine inclusive. Only the CDR3 region is kept as DNA, spanning 39 bases read in frame from base 1.